This TCR beta chain was identified in a study of T-cell reconstitution after alpha-beta-depleted transplantation in children. Unique molecular identifiers were incorporated during preparation of the TCRbeta library. TCRdb called the PCR reads again in MiXCR, with one record for every CDR3 protein. This sample has hundreds of thousands of distinct CDR3 sequences, with roughly 10% found just once. This clonotype was counted only a few times. This CDR3 is 13 amino acids long. Germline assignment: CDR1 DFQATT and CDR2 SNEGSKA (reference sequence). V lost 1 base to trimming and J lost 4 bases; unmatched junction nucleotides: 4.

The receptor's source is a human donor who donated a stem cell graft to a child with acute myeloid leukemia. The material was PBMCs from the stem cell graft donor, obtained from the stem cell graft. The rearrangement joins TRBV20-1 to TRBJ2-7; 7 bases map to TRBD2. CDR3 protein: CSARVAGRYEQYF. CDR3 DNA: TGCAGTGCTAGAGTAGCGGGCAGATACGAGCAGTACTTC.